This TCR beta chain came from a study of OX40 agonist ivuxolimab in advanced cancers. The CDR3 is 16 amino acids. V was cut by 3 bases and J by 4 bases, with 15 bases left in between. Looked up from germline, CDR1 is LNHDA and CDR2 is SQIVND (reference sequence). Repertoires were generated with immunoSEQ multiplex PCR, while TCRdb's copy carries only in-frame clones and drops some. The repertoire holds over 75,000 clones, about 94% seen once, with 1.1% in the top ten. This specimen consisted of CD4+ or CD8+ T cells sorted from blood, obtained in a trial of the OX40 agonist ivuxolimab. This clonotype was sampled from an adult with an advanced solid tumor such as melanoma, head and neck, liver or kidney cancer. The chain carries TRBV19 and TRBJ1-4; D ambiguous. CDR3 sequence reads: CASSIGMIAVNEKLFF. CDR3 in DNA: TGTGCCAGTAGTATCGGGATGATCGCCGTTAATGAAAAACTGTTTTTT.